This T cell receptor beta chain was found in a study of blood T cell repertoires in COVID-19. Study-wide background: The origin of the acute and convalescent COVID-19 samples was the United States, Italy and Spain. The analysed material was cDNA or gDNA that came from T cells, B-cell-depleted T cells, or PBMCs.

Authors' processing steps: From reference gene primer amplification, estimates of nucleated cell counts were derived. Measured with immunoSEQ multiplex PCR; TCRdb has only the in-frame clones, and not every one. The V and J calls and the clone size are those of that table, but D and trimming were determined from the DNA. The sample lists under 250,000 clones; around 88% were seen once. The V end lost 3 bases, the J end lost 1 base, and 9 bases lay between the germline ends. Germline V gene lookup returns CDR1 MDHEN and CDR2 SYDVKM. CDR3 length equals 15 residues. The receptor comes from a man older than 75 with acute or convalescent COVID-19. The rearrangement uses TRBV28 and TRBJ2-2, with a weak D call TRBD2 (5 bases). Source material: peripheral blood. The CDR3, as DNA: TGTGCCAGCAGTTTGTCCCGGGGGAACACCGGGGAGCTGTTTTTT. This sequence encodes CASSLSRGNTGELFF.